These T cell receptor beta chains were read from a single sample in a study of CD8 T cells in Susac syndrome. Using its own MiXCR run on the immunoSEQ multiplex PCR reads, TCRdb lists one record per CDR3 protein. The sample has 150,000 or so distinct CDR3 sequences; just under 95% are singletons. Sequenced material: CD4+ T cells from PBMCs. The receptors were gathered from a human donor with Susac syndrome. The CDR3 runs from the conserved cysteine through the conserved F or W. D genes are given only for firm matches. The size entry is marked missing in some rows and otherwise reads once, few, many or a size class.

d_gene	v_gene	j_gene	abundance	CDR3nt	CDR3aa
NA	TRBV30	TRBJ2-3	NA	TGTGCCTGGAGTGCGATAAGGGGGGCAGATACGCAGTATTTT	CAWSAIRGADTQYF
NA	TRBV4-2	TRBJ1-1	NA	TGTGCCAGCAGCCAAGAGAGGCTGGGGCCTGAAGCTTTCTTT	CASSQERLGPEAFF
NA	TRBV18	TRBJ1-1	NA	TGTGCCAGCTCACCACGACCTATGAACACTGAAGCTTTCTTT	CASSPRPMNTEAFF
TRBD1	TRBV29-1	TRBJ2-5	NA	TGCAGCGTTCGACAGGGGGGTACAGAGACCCAGTACTTC	CSVRQGGTETQYF
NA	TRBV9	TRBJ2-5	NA	TGTGCCAGCAGCGCCGGACCCTATGGAGAGACCCAGTACTTC	CASSAGPYGETQYF
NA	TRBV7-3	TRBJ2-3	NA	TGTGCCAGCAGCTTAAGGGCGCTAGCGTTTAGCACAGATACGCAGTATTTT	CASSLRALAFSTDTQYF
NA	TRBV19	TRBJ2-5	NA	TGTGCCAGCAGACCCCATGGGGCCGGAGAGACCCAGTACTTC	CASRPHGAGETQYF
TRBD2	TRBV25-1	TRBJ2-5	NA	TGTGCCAGCAGTGAACCCGGCGGGGGGAGAGAGACCCAGTACTTC	CASSEPGGGRETQYF
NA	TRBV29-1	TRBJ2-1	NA	TGCAGCTCGAAAGCCCGGTACTACAATGAGCAGTTCTTC	CSSKARYYNEQFF
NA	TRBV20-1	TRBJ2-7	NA	TGCAGTGCAAGGGACTTTCTGTTTGAGCAGTACTTC	CSARDFLFEQYF
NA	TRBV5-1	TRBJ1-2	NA	TGCGCCAGCAGCTTGGGTGGTTATAACTATGGCTACACCTTC	CASSLGGYNYGYTF
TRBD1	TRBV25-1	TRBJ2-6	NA	TGTGCCAGCAGTGAGGACAGGGAAGTTGCTGGGGCCAACGTCCTGACTTTC	CASSEDREVAGANVLTF
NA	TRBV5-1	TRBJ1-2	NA	TGCGCCAGCAGCTTGGGACAGGCGAACTATGGCTACACCTTC	CASSLGQANYGYTF
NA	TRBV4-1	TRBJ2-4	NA	TGCGCCAGCAGCGCCGCCTGGACAGCTTTAGCCAAAAACATTCAGTACTTC	CASSAAWTALAKNIQYF
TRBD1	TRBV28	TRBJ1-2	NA	TGTGCCAGCAGTTTATCGTCACAGGGGAACTATGGCTACACCTTC	CASSLSSQGNYGYTF
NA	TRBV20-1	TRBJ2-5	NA	TGCAGTGCTAGATTACTGGGGTTCCAAGAGACCCAGTACTTC	CSARLLGFQETQYF
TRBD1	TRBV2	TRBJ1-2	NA	TGTGCCAGCACCGTTCTACAGGGGGCCTATTATGGCTACACCTTC	CASTVLQGAYYGYTF
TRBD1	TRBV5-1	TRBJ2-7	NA	TGCGCCAGCAGCTTGGAACAGGGGGCTGGGGAGCAGTACTTC	CASSLEQGAGEQYF
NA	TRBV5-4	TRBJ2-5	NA	TGTGCCAGCAGCCTCCGTCAGGGGCGTCAAGAGACCCAGTACTTC	CASSLRQGRQETQYF
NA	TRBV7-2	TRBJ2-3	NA	TGTGCCAGCAGCTTAGGATTCACAGATACGCAGTATTTT	CASSLGFTDTQYF
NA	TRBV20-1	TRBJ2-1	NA	TGCAGTGCTGGACTTTACAATGAGCAGTTCTTC	CSAGLYNEQFF
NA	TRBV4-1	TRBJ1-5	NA	TGCGCCAGCAGCCCCGACCAGGGAGAGTTACGAAGCAATCAGCCCCAGCATTTT	CASSPDQGELRSNQPQHF
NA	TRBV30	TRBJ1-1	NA	TGTGCCTGGAGGGGCGGCCTTCAGGGGCGGGCGAACACTGAAGCTTTCTTT	CAWRGGLQGRANTEAFF
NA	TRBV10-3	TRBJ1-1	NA	TGTGCCATCAGTGAGTCTAGTACGGGGTACACTGAAGCTTTCTTT	CAISESSTGYTEAFF
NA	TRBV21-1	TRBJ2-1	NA	TGTGCCAGCAGCAAAGTCAGCGGAAGCTCCTACAATGAGCAGTTCTTC	CASSKVSGSSYNEQFF
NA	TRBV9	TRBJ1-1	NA	TGTGCCAGCAGCTCATCGATTAACACTGAAGCTTTCTTT	CASSSSINTEAFF
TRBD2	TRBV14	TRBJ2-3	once	TGTGCCAGCAGCCAAGATCGGCTAGCGGTTTACACAGATACGCAGTATTTT	CASSQDRLAVYTDTQYF
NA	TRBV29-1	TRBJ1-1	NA	TGCAGCGCTGACAGAGCTTTCTTT	CSADRAFF
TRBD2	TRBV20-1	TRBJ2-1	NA	TGCAGTGCAGCGGGAGATGAGCAGTTCTTC	CSAAGDEQFF
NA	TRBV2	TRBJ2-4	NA	TGTGCCAGCTCCAAAAACATTCAGTACTTC	CASSKNIQYF
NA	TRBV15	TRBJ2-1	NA	TGTGCCACCAGCAGAGATAAAAAGGGCAATGAGCAGTTCTTC	CATSRDKKGNEQFF
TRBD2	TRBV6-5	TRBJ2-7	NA	TGTGCCAGCAGTTATTCGACTAGCGGCCCCTACGAGCAGTACTTC	CASSYSTSGPYEQYF
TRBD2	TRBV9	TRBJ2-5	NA	TGTGCCAGCAGCCCGCGGGGGATGCAGTCTGAGACCCAGTACTTC	CASSPRGMQSETQYF
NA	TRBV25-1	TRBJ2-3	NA	TGTGCCAGCAGTGAACTAGGGCGCACAGATACGCAGTATTTT	CASSELGRTDTQYF
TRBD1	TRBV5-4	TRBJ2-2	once	TGTGCCAGCACCATAGACAGGGCGAACACCGGGGAGCTGTTTTTT	CASTIDRANTGELFF
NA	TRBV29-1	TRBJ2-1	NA	TGCAGCGTTGGCTTGGGTCAGGGACGCTACAATGAGCAGTTCTTC	CSVGLGQGRYNEQFF
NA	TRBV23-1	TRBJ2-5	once	TGCGCCAGCAGCCTTGGCTCCCAAGAGACCCAGTACTTC	CASSLGSQETQYF
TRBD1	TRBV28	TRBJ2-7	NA	TGTGCCAGCAGTTCGGGACAGGGACCCTACGAGCAGTACTTC	CASSSGQGPYEQYF
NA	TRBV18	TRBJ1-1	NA	TGTGCCAGCTCCCGAGAGGAGAACACTGAAGCTTTCTTT	CASSREENTEAFF
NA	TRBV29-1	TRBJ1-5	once	TGCAGCGTTAGGTCCTCTGGAAATCAGCCCCAGCATTTT	CSVRSSGNQPQHF
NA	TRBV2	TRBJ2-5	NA	TGTGCCAGCAGTGAAGAGTTAGAGACGAGGGAGACCCAGTACTTC	CASSEELETRETQYF
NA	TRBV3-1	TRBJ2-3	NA	TGTGCCAGCAGCCAAGGGGGCCCAGATACGCAGTATTTT	CASSQGGPDTQYF
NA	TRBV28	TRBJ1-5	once	TGTGCCAGCAGTTTGATCGGCAATCAGCCCCAGCATTTT	CASSLIGNQPQHF
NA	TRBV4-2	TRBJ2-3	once	TGTGCCAGCAGCCAAGAACAGCTAGCCCTCGGCACAGATACGCAGTATTTT	CASSQEQLALGTDTQYF
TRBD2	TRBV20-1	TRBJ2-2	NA	TGCAGTGCTATAGCGGGAGGGAGCACCGGGGAGCTGTTTTTT	CSAIAGGSTGELFF
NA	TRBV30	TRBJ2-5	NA	TGTGCTGGGAACAGGTTGATGCAAGAGACCCAGTACTTC	CAGNRLMQETQYF
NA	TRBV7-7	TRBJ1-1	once	TGTGCTAGCAGCCTACACATGAACACTGAAGCTTTCTTT	CASSLHMNTEAFF
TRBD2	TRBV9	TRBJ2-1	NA	TGTGCCAGCAGACCCCCAGCGGGGCGGGGTAATGAGCAGTTCTTC	CASRPPAGRGNEQFF
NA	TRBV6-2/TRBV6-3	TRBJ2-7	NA	TGTGCCAGCAGGATTGACTCGGTGGGCTACGAGCAGTACTTC	CASRIDSVGYEQYF
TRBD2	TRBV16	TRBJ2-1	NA	TGTGCCAGCAGCCAACGGCGTCTAGCGGGATACAATGAGCAGTTCTTC	CASSQRRLAGYNEQFF
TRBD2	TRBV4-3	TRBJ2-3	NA	TGCGCCAGCAGCCAAGATCCCCTCTCTCCTAGCGGCAGCACAGATACGCAGTATTTT	CASSQDPLSPSGSTDTQYF
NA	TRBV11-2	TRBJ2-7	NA	TGTGCCAGCAGCTTTAACCGGGACGAATCCTACGAGCAGTACTTC	CASSFNRDESYEQYF
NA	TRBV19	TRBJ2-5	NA	TGTGCCAGTAGTCGCGAGGCCCCCGCCCTGGGGCCGGGGGAGACCCAGTACTTC	CASSREAPALGPGETQYF
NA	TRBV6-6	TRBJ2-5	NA	TGTGCCAGCAGTTACTCGGGGGCTTGGGAGACCCAGTACTTC	CASSYSGAWETQYF
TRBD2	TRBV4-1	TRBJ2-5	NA	TGCGCCAGCAGCCAAGAGCCTAGCGGGGAGACCCAGTACTTC	CASSQEPSGETQYF